This T cell receptor beta chain was identified during a study of CXCR3-negative and CXCR3-positive naive CD8 T cells. Background on the study: Cumulative TRB read yield was roughly 150 million, averaging about 1.5 +/- 0.3 million per library. General observations from the study: Sequencing showed both naive subsets with comparably high diversity, and memory CD8+ cells much lower. Both naive subsets, CXCR3-negative and CXCR3-positive, displayed similar TRBV-TRBJ usage, unlike memory cells.

The germline V gene has CDR1 MDHEN and CDR2 SYDVKM. The CDR3 has 13 amino acids. As concerns this clonotype: Its antigen is not identified.

In preparing the TRB cDNA libraries, 5' RACE with UMI labels was used. TCRdb re-called the 5' RACE reads; every CDR3 protein appears as one record, without DNA. Here the sample table reports about 120,000 distinct CDR3 sequences. Sample: naive CXCR3- CD8+ T cells from blood. The subset is: CD45RO-CCR7+CD27+CD95- naive CD8+ T cells lacking CXCR3 (TNR3-). The TCR sequence derives from a human donor in good health. Some clones in this sample may be carry-over from other donors' samples. The chain combines TRBV28 with TRBJ1-6; without DNA, the TCRdb call of TRBD1 cannot be checked. The CDR3 protein is CASLTGFNSPLHF.